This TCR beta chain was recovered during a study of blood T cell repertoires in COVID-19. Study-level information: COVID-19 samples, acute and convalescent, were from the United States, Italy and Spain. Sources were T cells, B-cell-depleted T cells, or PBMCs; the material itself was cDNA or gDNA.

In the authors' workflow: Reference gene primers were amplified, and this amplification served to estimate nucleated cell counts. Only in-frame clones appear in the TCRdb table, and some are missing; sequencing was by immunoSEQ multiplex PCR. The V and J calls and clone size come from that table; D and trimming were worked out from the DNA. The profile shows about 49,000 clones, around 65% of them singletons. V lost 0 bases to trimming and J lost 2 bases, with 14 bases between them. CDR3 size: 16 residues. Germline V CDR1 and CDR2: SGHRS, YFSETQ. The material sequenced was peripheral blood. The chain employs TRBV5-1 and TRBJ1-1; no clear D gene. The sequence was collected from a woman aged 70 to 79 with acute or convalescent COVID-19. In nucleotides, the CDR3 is TGCGCCAGCAGCTTGGAGTATATAAAAGCTAACACTGAAGCTTTCTTT. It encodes CASSLEYIKANTEAFF.